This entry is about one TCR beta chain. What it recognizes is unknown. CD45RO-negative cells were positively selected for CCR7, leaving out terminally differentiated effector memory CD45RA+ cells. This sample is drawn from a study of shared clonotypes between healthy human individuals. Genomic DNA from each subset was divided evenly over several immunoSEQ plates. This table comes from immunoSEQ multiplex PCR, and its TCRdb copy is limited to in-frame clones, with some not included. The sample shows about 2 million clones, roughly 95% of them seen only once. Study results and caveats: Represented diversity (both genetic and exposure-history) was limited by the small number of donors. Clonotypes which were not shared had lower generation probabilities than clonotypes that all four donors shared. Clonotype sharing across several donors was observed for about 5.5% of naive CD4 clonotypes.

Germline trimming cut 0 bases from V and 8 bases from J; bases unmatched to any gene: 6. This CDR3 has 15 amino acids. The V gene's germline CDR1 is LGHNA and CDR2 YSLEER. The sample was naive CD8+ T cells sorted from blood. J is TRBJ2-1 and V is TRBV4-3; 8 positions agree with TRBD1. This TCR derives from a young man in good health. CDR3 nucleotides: TGCGCCAGCAGCCAAGATGGGCAGGGGGCCGATGAGCAGTTCTTC. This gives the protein CASSQDGQGADEQFF.